This TCR beta chain was obtained from a study of prognosis after radiotherapy for stage I lung cancer. Whole-study context: Stage I non-small cell lung cancer patients were enrolled from 2018 to January 2019. In this cohort, no one received concurrent therapy with stereotactic body radiotherapy. Whole-study findings and limits: Unique TCR clones declined after stereotactic body radiation therapy, from a median around 9,500 to 6,500.

Multiplex PCR, run in two rounds, amplified TCR beta CDR3 from genomic DNA. For every TRBV and TRBJ gene, a specific primer was used in first-round PCR. TCRdb re-derived calls from the multiplex PCR reads in MiXCR, one entry per CDR3 protein. In the table there are 20,000 to 30,000 distinct CDR3 sequences, around 38% of which are singletons. This clonotype rates as medium-sized. Its antigen is unknown. Germline CDR1 and CDR2: SGHRS and YFSETQ. V lost 1 base and J lost 0, with 8 bases in between. This CDR3 comprises 15 residues. This receptor was taken from a donor over 45 with non-small cell lung cancer. The chain combines TRBV5-1 with TRBJ1-3, with a weak D call TRBD1 (6 bases). Material: PBMCs, obtained before or after stereotactic body radiation therapy (not recorded which). The CDR3 DNA reads as TGCGCCAGCAGCTTGACAGGGAGCTCTGGAAACACCATATATTTT. This translates into CASSLTGSSGNTIYF. The complete variable domain, with remaining parts taken from reference TRBV5-1 and TRBJ1-3, reads KAGVTQTPRYLIKTRGQQVTLSCSPISGHRSVSWYQQTPGQGLQFLFEYFSETQRNKGNFPGRFSGRQFSNSRSEMNVSTLELGDSALYLCASSLTGSSGNTIYFGEGSWLTVV.